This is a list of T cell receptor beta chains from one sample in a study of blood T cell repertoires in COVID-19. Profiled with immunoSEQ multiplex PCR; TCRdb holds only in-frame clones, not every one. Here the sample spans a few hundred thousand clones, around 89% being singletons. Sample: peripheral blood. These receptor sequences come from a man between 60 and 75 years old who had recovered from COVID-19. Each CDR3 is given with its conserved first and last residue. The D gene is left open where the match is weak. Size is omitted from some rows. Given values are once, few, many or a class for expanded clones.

CDR3 protein: CASSIAGTSYEQYF; CDR3 DNA: TGTGCCAGTAGTATCGCCGGGACATCCTACGAGCAGTACTTC; J gene: TRBJ2-7; V gene: TRBV19; clone size: once; D gene: -
CDR3 protein: CASSTLQGSHEQFF; CDR3 DNA: TGTGCCAGCAGCACCCTACAGGGCTCGCATGAGCAGTTCTTC; J gene: TRBJ2-1; V gene: TRBV7-6; clone size: once; D gene: -
CDR3 protein: CASSIQRSWVDRGSYGYTF; CDR3 DNA: TGTGCCAGTAGTATTCAACGGTCGTGGGTAGACAGGGGTTCCTATGGCTACACCTTC; J gene: TRBJ1-2; V gene: TRBV19; clone size: -; D gene: TRBD1
CDR3 protein: CASSLHLQGDTQYF; CDR3 DNA: TGCGCCAGCAGCTTACACCTACAGGGTGATACGCAGTATTTT; J gene: TRBJ2-3; V gene: TRBV5-1; clone size: -; D gene: -
CDR3 protein: CASSFSGTGGGRTEAFF; CDR3 DNA: TGCGCCAGCAGCTTCTCCGGGACAGGGGGCGGGAGGACTGAAGCTTTCTTT; J gene: TRBJ1-1; V gene: TRBV5-1; clone size: -; D gene: TRBD1
CDR3 protein: CASSLTSTGETQYF; CDR3 DNA: TGCGCCAGCAGCTTGACCTCAACGGGGGAGACCCAGTACTTC; J gene: TRBJ2-5; V gene: TRBV5-1; clone size: -; D gene: -
CDR3 protein: CASSTARRQGGNQPQHF; CDR3 DNA: TGTGCCAGTAGTACCGCCCGTAGACAGGGAGGCAATCAGCCCCAGCATTTT; J gene: TRBJ1-5; V gene: TRBV19; clone size: -; D gene: TRBD1
CDR3 protein: CASSLQGVTEAFF; CDR3 DNA: TGTGCCAGTAGCCTCCAGGGTGTCACTGAAGCTTTCTTT; J gene: TRBJ1-1; V gene: TRBV19; clone size: -; D gene: -
CDR3 protein: CASSSTPGQGHAGELFF; CDR3 DNA: TGTGCCAGCAGCTCAACCCCAGGTCAGGGACACGCCGGGGAGCTGTTTTTT; J gene: TRBJ2-2; V gene: TRBV5-8; clone size: few; D gene: -
CDR3 protein: CASSRPGDSFSYEQYF; CDR3 DNA: TGTGCCAGCAGCCGACCCGGGGACAGCTTCTCCTACGAGCAGTACTTC; J gene: TRBJ2-7; V gene: TRBV7-6; clone size: -; D gene: TRBD1
CDR3 protein: CASSDTQETQYF; CDR3 DNA: TGTGCCAGCAGCGACACCCAAGAGACCCAGTACTTC; J gene: TRBJ2-5; V gene: TRBV7-3; clone size: -; D gene: -
CDR3 protein: CASSRDSGGGALETQYF; CDR3 DNA: TGTGCCAGCAGCCGTGACTCTGGCGGGGGGGCCTTAGAGACCCAGTACTTC; J gene: TRBJ2-5; V gene: TRBV9; clone size: -; D gene: TRBD2
CDR3 protein: CASGISGGNTGELFF; CDR3 DNA: TGTGCCAGCGGAATTTCAGGGGGAAACACCGGGGAGCTGTTTTTT; J gene: TRBJ2-2; V gene: TRBV7-3; clone size: -; D gene: TRBD1
CDR3 protein: CASSPAGDGANYGYTF; CDR3 DNA: TGCGCCAGCAGTCCAGCAGGGGATGGAGCTAACTATGGCTACACCTTC; J gene: TRBJ1-2; V gene: TRBV4-1; clone size: -; D gene: -
CDR3 protein: CASSLASWGDSPLHF; CDR3 DNA: TGTGCCAGCAGCTTAGCCTCCTGGGGCGACTCACCCCTCCACTTT; J gene: TRBJ1-6; V gene: TRBV11-1; clone size: -; D gene: -
CDR3 protein: CASSRPYRGYTDTQYF; CDR3 DNA: TGTGCCAGCAGCCGTCCCTACCGGGGGTACACAGATACGCAGTATTTT; J gene: TRBJ2-3; V gene: TRBV7-8; clone size: few; D gene: -
CDR3 protein: CASSLRSAGDILFF; CDR3 DNA: TGCGCCAGCAGCTTGAGGTCAGCAGGGGATATTCTGTTTTTT; J gene: TRBJ1-4; V gene: TRBV5-1; clone size: -; D gene: -
CDR3 protein: CASSPSAGFTGELFF; CDR3 DNA: TGCGCCAGCAGCCCCTCCGCAGGGTTCACCGGGGAGCTGTTTTTT; J gene: TRBJ2-2; V gene: TRBV5-1; clone size: -; D gene: -
CDR3 protein: CASSYSGTENTGELFF; CDR3 DNA: TGTGCCAGCAGCTACTCAGGGACAGAGAACACCGGGGAGCTGTTTTTT; J gene: TRBJ2-2; V gene: TRBV5-6; clone size: -; D gene: TRBD1
CDR3 protein: CSDRQPANPSSGANVLTF; CDR3 DNA: TGCAGCGACAGGCAGCCAGCTAACCCCAGCTCTGGGGCCAACGTCCTGACTTTC; J gene: TRBJ2-6; V gene: TRBV29-1; clone size: -; D gene: -
CDR3 protein: CASSSLVGSGNTIYF; CDR3 DNA: TGTGCCAGCAGCTCTCTAGTAGGCTCTGGAAACACCATATATTTT; J gene: TRBJ1-3; V gene: TRBV7-9; clone size: -; D gene: -
CDR3 protein: CASSQEGGGLLYNEQFF; CDR3 DNA: TGTGCCAGCAGCCAAGAAGGGGGCGGACTCCTCTACAATGAGCAGTTCTTC; J gene: TRBJ2-1; V gene: TRBV3-1/TRBV3-2; clone size: -; D gene: TRBD1
CDR3 protein: CASSRQRSGYEQYF; CDR3 DNA: TGTGCCAGTAGTCGACAGAGATCCGGTTACGAGCAGTACTTC; J gene: TRBJ2-7; V gene: TRBV19; clone size: -; D gene: -
CDR3 protein: CASSYSPGRKLFF; CDR3 DNA: TGTGCCAGCAGTTACTCGCCAGGGCGAAAACTGTTTTTT; J gene: TRBJ1-4; V gene: TRBV6-5; clone size: -; D gene: -
CDR3 protein: CASSLRHLSPLHF; CDR3 DNA: TGTGCCAGCAGCTTACGACATCTCTCACCCCTCCACTTT; J gene: TRBJ1-6; V gene: TRBV7-3; clone size: few; D gene: -
CDR3 protein: CASSHKTPGPYNEQFF; CDR3 DNA: TGTGCCAGCAGCCATAAAACCCCGGGTCCCTACAATGAGCAGTTCTTC; J gene: TRBJ2-1; V gene: TRBV5-5; clone size: -; D gene: -
CDR3 protein: CASRDGRDSEAFF; CDR3 DNA: TGTGCCAGCAGGGATGGCCGGGACAGCGAAGCTTTCTTT; J gene: TRBJ1-1; V gene: TRBV6-5; clone size: -; D gene: TRBD1
CDR3 protein: CASSPSGSLANYGYTF; CDR3 DNA: TGTGCCAGCAGCCCTTCCGGGAGTCTAGCTAACTATGGCTACACCTTC; J gene: TRBJ1-2; V gene: TRBV28; clone size: -; D gene: -
CDR3 protein: CASSLGRGLGDTQYF; CDR3 DNA: TGTGCCAGCAGCCTAGGGCGGGGGCTGGGAGATACGCAGTATTTT; J gene: TRBJ2-3; V gene: TRBV11-3; clone size: once; D gene: -
CDR3 protein: CASSKTGGSTGELFF; CDR3 DNA: TGTGCCAGCAGCAAGACAGGGGGCTCCACCGGGGAGCTGTTTTTT; J gene: TRBJ2-2; V gene: TRBV6-5; clone size: -; D gene: TRBD1
CDR3 protein: CAWSHWGTTFTDTQYF; CDR3 DNA: TGTGCCTGGAGTCATTGGGGGACAACCTTCACAGATACGCAGTATTTT; J gene: TRBJ2-3; V gene: TRBV30; clone size: -; D gene: -
CDR3 protein: CASRNGQVLMNTEAFF; CDR3 DNA: TGTGCCAGCAGAAACGGACAGGTCCTCATGAACACTGAAGCTTTCTTT; J gene: TRBJ1-1; V gene: TRBV3-1/TRBV3-2; clone size: few; D gene: TRBD1
CDR3 protein: CASSPPHETNEQYF; CDR3 DNA: TGTGCCAGCAGCCCCCCACACGAAACCAACGAGCAGTACTTC; J gene: TRBJ2-7; V gene: TRBV6-6; clone size: -; D gene: -